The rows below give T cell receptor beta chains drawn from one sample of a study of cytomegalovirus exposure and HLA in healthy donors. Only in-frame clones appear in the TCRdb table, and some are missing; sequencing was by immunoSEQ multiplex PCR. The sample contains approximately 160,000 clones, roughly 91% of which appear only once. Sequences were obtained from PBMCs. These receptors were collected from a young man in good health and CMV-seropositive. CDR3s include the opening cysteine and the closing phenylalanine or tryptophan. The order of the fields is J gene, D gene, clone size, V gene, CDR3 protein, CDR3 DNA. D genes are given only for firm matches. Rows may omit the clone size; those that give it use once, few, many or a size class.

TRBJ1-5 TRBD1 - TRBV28 CASSDAQGTQPQHF TGTGCCAGCAGTGACGCACAGGGGACTCAGCCCCAGCATTTT
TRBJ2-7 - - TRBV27 CASSLRASGNEQYF TGTGCCAGCAGTTTAAGGGCTTCGGGAAACGAGCAGTACTTC
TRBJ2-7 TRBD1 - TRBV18 CASSPGTGGLYEQYF TGTGCCAGCTCACCTGGGACAGGGGGCTTATACGAGCAGTACTTC
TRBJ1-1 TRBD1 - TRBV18 CASSQRTGADTEAFF TGTGCCAGCTCACAGAGAACAGGGGCGGACACTGAAGCTTTCTTT
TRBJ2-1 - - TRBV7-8 CASSLIYEQFF TGTGCCAGCAGCTTAATCTATGAGCAGTTCTTC
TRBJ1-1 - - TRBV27 CASSSTVNTEAFF TGTGCCAGCAGCAGCACAGTGAACACTGAAGCTTTCTTT
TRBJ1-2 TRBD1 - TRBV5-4 CASSFGTGEAYGYTF TGTGCCAGCAGCTTCGGGACAGGGGAGGCCTATGGCTACACCTTC
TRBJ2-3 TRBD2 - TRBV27 CASSRTSGFPSTDTQYF TGTGCCAGCAGCCGGACTAGCGGTTTCCCTAGCACAGATACGCAGTATTTT
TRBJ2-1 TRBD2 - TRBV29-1 CSVLGAGGYNEQFF TGCAGCGTGTTAGGAGCGGGAGGATACAATGAGCAGTTCTTC
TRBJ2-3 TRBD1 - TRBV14 CASSQDPTTGFTDTQYF TGTGCCAGCAGCCAAGATCCCACGACAGGGTTTACAGATACGCAGTATTTT
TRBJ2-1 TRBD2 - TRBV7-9 CASSLAGSGRLGEQFF TGTGCCAGCAGCTTAGCGGGCAGCGGGAGATTGGGTGAGCAGTTCTTC
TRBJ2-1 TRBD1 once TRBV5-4 CASSPDRVSYNEQFF TGTGCCAGCAGCCCTGACAGGGTCTCCTACAATGAGCAGTTCTTC
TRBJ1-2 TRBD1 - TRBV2 CASSLNRDRRDGYTF TGTGCCAGCAGTCTTAACCGGGACAGGAGGGATGGCTACACCTTC
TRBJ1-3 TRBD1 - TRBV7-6 CASSLSGTAVNTIYF TGTGCCAGCAGCTTATCCGGGACAGCCGTAAACACCATATATTTT
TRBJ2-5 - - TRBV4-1 CASSQDLHQETQYF TGCGCCAGCAGCCAAGATCTACACCAAGAGACCCAGTACTTC
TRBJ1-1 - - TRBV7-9 CASSLASGRNTEAFF TGTGCCAGCAGCTTAGCATCAGGCCGGAACACTGAAGCTTTCTTT
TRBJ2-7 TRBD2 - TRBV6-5 CASSYSGIAGGEQYF TGTGCCAGCAGTTACTCGGGGATAGCGGGAGGAGAGCAGTACTTC
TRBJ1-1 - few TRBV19 CASSIPKTGNTEAFF TGTGCCAGTAGTATTCCAAAGACAGGGAACACTGAAGCTTTCTTT
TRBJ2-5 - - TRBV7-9 CASSLKQGQETQYF TGTGCCAGCAGCTTAAAACAGGGTCAAGAGACCCAGTACTTC
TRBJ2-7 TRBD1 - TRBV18 CASSPPVGTDSYEQYF TGTGCCAGCTCACCGCCCGTGGGGACAGACTCCTACGAGCAGTACTTC
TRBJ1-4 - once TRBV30 CAWSVQMGKLFF TGTGCCTGGAGTGTACAGATGGGAAAACTGTTTTTT
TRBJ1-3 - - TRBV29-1 CSVGETLLSSGNTIYF TGCAGCGTTGGGGAGACGTTGCTATCCTCTGGAAACACCATATATTTT
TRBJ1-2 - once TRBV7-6 CASSQQPGGNYGYTF TGTGCCAGCAGCCAGCAACCCGGGGGTAACTATGGCTACACCTTC
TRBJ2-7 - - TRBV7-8 CASSPTGQTYEQYF TGTGCCAGCAGCCCCACGGGACAAACCTACGAGCAGTACTTC
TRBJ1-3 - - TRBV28 CASSTPSAGSSGNTIYF TGTGCCAGCAGTACCCCCTCCGCGGGGTCCTCTGGAAACACCATATATTTT
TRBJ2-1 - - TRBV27 CASSFESNYNEQFF TGTGCCAGCAGTTTTGAGAGTAACTACAATGAGCAGTTCTTC
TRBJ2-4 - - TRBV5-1 CASSFGEGLNIQYF TGCGCCAGCAGCTTTGGAGAGGGCCTGAACATTCAGTACTTC
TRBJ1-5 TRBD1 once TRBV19 CASRRGLNSNQPQHF TGTGCCAGTAGGAGGGGGCTAAATAGCAATCAGCCCCAGCATTTT
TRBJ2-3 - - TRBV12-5 CASGLVLTDSGADTQYF TGTGCTAGTGGTTTGGTATTGACAGACTCGGGAGCAGATACGCAGTATTTT
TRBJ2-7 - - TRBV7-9 CASSLNDRGGEQYF TGTGCCAGCAGCTTAAATGACAGGGGAGGGGAGCAGTACTTC